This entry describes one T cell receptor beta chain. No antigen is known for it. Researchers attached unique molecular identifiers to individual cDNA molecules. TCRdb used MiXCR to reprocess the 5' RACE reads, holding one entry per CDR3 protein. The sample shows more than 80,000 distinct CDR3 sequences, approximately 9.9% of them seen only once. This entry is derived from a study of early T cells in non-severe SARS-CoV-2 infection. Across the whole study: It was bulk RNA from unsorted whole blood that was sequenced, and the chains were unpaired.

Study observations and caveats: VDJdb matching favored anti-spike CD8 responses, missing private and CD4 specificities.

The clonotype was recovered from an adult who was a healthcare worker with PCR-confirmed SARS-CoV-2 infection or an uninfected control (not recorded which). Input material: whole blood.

The CDR3 loop reads CASSYNRDYEQYF. The DNA for the CDR3 is TGTGCCAGCAGTTACAACAGGGACTACGAGCAGTACTTC. V and J are TRBV6-6 and TRBJ2-7, with TRBD1 as a possible D gene (6 bases). This CDR3 contains 13 residues. CDR1 is MNHNY and CDR2 is SVGAGI in the germline V gene (reference sequence). Trimming pared 2 bases from V and 3 bases from J, leaving 8 bases between.